This T cell receptor beta chain came from a study of T cell repertoires in cytomegalovirus infection. Across the whole study: Use of recently identified HLA-C-restricted and well-studied HLA-B-restricted CMV epitopes was part of the study.

Trimming left V 1 base short and J 5 bases short, with 14 bases between. This CDR3 comprises 15 residues. Germline CDR1 and CDR2: SEHNR and FQNEAQ (reference sequence). Concerning this clonotype: Its antigen is still unknown.

TCRdb reprocessed the reads with MiXCR, giving one entry per CDR3 protein. The sample holds roughly 860,000 distinct CDR3 sequences; 32% are singletons and the top ten take around 12%. This TCR came from a human donor in good health (CMV status not recorded). Some clones in this sample may be carry-over from other donors' samples. This specimen consisted of cultured CD8+ T cells from PBMCs, obtained from culture after CMV antigen stimulation. The chain combines TRBV7-9 with TRBJ2-5; no firm D call. The CDR3 DNA follows: TGTGCCAGCAGCTTAGACCCAGAAGGCCGGGAGACCCAGTACTTC. Translating it yields CASSLDPEGRETQYF.